This T cell receptor beta chain was identified during a study of T cells in Graves' hyperthyroidism and ophthalmopathy. Study-wide background: Peripheral blood was collected at initial diagnosis, before any treatment.

The study based diagnoses on clinical symptoms, serum thyroxine and TRAb, thyroid ultrasound and orbital computed tomography. The PBMCs had their origin in 7.5 to 10 ml of fresh peripheral blood. This clonotype was counted many times. What it binds is not known. Germline CDR1 GTSNPN, CDR2 SVGIG (reference sequence). V lost 5 bases, J lost 0 bases, and 6 bases stayed unmatched. The length of the CDR3 is 16 residues. RNA transcripts provided the source from which TCR beta CDR3 regions were amplified. The TCR CDR3 first-round RT-PCR relied on the HTBI primer set. TCRdb processed the multiplex PCR reads anew with MiXCR; each CDR3 protein has one entry. Of about 410,000 distinct CDR3 sequences in the sample, 14% to 15% were seen once. Points from the study as a whole: Researchers report that a 13 V-J model separated ophthalmopathy from stable hyperthyroidism.

Input material: blood. This clonotype was obtained from a man younger than 35 with Graves' ophthalmopathy. The chain joins TRBV30 to TRBJ2-1; 11 bases line up with TRBD2. Here the CDR3 DNA reads TGTGCCTGGGGCTCTAGCGGGAGGAGCTCCTACAATGAGCAGTTCTTC. This codes for CAWGSSGRSSYNEQFF. The full variable domain, completed using reference TRBV30 and TRBJ2-1, is SQTIHQWPATLVQPVGSPLSLECTVEGTSNPNLYWYRQAAGRGLQLLFYSVGIGQISSEVPQNLSASRPQDRQFILSSKKLLLSDSGFYLCAWGSSGRSSYNEQFFGPGTRLTVL.